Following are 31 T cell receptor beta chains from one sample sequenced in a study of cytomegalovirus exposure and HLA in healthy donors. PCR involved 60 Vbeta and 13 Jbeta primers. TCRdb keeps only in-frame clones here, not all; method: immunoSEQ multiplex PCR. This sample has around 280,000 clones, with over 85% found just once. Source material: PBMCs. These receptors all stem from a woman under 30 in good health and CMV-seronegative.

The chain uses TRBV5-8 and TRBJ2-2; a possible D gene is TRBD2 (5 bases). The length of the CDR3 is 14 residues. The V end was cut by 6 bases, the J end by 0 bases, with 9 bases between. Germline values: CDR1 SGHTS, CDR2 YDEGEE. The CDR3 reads CASTRDSNTGELFF. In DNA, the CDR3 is TGTGCCAGCACCCGGGATTCGAACACCGGGGAGCTGTTTTTT.

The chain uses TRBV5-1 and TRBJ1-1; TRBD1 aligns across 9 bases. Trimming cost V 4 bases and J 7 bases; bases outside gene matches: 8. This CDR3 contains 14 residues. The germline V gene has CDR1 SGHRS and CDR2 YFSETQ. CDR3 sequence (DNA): TGCGCCAGCAGCACAGGGGGCTCGTTCATTGAAGCTTTCTTT. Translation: CASSTGGSFIEAFF.

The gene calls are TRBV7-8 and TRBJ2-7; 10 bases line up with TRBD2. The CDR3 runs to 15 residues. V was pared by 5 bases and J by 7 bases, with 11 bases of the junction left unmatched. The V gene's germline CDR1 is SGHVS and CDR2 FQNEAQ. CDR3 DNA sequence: TGTGCCAGCAGCCAACAAAGCGGGGGGGCTTGGGAGCAGTACTTC. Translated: CASSQQSGGAWEQYF. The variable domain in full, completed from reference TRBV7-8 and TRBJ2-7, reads GAGVSQSPRYKVAKRGQDVALRCDPISGHVSLFWYQQALGQGPEFLTYFQNEAQLDKSGLPSDRFFAERPEGSVSTLKIQRTQQEDSAVYLCASSQQSGGAWEQYFGPGTRLTVT.

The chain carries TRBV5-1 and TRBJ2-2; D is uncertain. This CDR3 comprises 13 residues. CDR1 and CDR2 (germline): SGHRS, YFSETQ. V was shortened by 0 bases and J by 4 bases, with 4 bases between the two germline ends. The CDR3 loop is CASSLASTGELFF. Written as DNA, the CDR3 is TGCGCCAGCAGCTTGGCTTCCACCGGGGAGCTGTTTTTT. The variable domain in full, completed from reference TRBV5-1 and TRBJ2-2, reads KAGVTQTPRYLIKTRGQQVTLSCSPISGHRSVSWYQQTPGQGLQFLFEYFSETQRNKGNFPGRFSGRQFSNSRSEMNVSTLELGDSALYLCASSLASTGELFFGEGSRLTVL.

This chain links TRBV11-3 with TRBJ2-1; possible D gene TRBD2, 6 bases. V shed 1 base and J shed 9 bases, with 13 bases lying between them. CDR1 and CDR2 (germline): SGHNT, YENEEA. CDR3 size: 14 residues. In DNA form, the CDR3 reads TGTGCCAGCAGCTTAGTAGGCGGGGATAGTGAGCAGTTCTTC. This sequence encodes CASSLVGGDSEQFF.

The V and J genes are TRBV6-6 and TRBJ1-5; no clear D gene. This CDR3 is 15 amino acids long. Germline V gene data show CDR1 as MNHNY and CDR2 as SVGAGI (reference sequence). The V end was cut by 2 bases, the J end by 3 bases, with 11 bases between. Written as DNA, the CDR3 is TGTGCCAGCAGTTACCCCTCCGAGCTCAATCAGCCCCAGCATTTT. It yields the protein CASSYPSELNQPQHF.

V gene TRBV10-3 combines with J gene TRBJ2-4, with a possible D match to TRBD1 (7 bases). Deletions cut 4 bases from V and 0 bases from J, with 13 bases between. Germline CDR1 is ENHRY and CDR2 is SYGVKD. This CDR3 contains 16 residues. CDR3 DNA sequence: TGTGCCATCAGTGGCGGGACAGAACTAGCCAAAAACATTCAGTACTTC. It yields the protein CAISGGTELAKNIQYF.

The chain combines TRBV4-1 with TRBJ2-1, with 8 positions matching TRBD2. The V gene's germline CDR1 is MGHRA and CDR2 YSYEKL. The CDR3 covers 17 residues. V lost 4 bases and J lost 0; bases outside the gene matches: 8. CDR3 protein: CASSPDGRGRSYNEQFF. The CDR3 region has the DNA TGCGCCAGCAGCCCCGACGGGAGGGGACGCTCCTACAATGAGCAGTTCTTC.

This CDR3 reads CASSTFGTDNSPLHF. The CDR3 DNA reads TGTGCCAGTAGTACATTCGGGACAGACAATTCACCCCTCCACTTT. The J gene is TRBJ1-6, the V gene TRBV19; 7 bases fit TRBD1. CDR3 length equals 15 residues. Germline CDR1 LNHDA, CDR2 SQIVND (reference sequence). Unmatched junction bases numbered 7, after V lost 4 bases and J lost 7 bases.

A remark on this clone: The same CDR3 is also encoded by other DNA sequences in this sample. CDR3 amino acids: CASSLVAGAYNEQFF. Here the CDR3 DNA reads TGCGCCAGCAGCTTAGTAGCGGGGGCTTACAATGAGCAGTTCTTC. V and J are TRBV5-1 and TRBJ2-1; 9 bases align to TRBD2. V lost 2 bases and J lost 4; bases outside the gene matches: 4. Germline values: CDR1 SGHRS, CDR2 YFSETQ. CDR3 length: 15 residues.

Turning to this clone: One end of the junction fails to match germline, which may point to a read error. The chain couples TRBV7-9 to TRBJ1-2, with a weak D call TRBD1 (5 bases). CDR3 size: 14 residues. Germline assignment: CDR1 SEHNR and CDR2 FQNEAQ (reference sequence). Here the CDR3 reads CSSSSGDRVYGYTF. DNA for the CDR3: TGTTCCAGCAGCTCGGGGGACCGCGTCTATGGCTACACCTTC.

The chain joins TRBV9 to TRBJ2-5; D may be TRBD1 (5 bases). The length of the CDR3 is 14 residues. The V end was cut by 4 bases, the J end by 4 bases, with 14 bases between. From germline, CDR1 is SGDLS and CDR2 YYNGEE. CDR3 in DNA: TGTGCCAGCAGCCCGTATGGGGCCGTAGAGACCCAGTACTTC. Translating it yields CASSPYGAVETQYF.

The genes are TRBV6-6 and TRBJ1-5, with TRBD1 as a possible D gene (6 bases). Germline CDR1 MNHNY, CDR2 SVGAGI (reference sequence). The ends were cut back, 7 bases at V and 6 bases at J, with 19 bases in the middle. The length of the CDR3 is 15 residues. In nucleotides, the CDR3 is TGTGCCAGCACCGACGTTACAGGGTATGGTCAGCCCCAGCATTTT. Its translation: CASTDVTGYGQPQHF.

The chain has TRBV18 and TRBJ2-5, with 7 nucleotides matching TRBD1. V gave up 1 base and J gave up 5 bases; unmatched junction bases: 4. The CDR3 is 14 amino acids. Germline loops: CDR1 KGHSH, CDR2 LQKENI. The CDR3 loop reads CASSPQGAAETQYF. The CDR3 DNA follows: TGTGCCAGCTCACCACAGGGGGCGGCGGAGACCCAGTACTTC.

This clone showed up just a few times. CDR3 in DNA: TGTGCCAGCAGCACTGAGGGGACAACTGCCTACGAGCAGTACTTC. It translates to CASSTEGTTAYEQYF. The rearrangement joins TRBV9 to TRBJ2-7, with D possibly being TRBD1 (6 bases). The V gene's germline CDR1 is SGDLS and CDR2 YYNGEE. V lost 4 bases to trimming and J lost 2 bases, with 16 bases between them. The CDR3 covers 15 residues. Looking up the rest from reference TRBV9 and TRBJ2-7 gives the full variable domain: DSGVTQTPKHLITATGQRVTLRCSPRSGDLSVYWYQQSLDQGLQFLIQYYNGEERAKGNILERFSAQQFPDLHSELNLSSLELGDSALYFCASSTEGTTAYEQYFGPGTRLTVT.

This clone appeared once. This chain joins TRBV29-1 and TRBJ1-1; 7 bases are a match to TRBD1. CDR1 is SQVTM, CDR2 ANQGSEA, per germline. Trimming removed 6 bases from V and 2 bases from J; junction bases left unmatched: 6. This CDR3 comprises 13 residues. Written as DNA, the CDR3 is TGCAGCGTCCTGAGGGGGCCAAACACTGAAGCTTTCTTT. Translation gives CSVLRGPNTEAFF. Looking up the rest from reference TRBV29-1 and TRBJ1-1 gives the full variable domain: SAVISQKPSRDICQRGTSLTIQCQVDSQVTMMFWYRQQPGQSLTLIATANQGSEATYESGFVIDKFPISRPNLTFSTLTVSNMSPEDSSIYLCSVLRGPNTEAFFGQGTRLTVV.

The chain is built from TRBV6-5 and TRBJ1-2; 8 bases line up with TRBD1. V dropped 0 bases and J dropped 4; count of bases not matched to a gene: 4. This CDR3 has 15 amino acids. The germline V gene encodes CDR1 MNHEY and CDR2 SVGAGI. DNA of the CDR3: TGTGCCAGCAGTTACTCACCAGGGGGCCTCTATGGCTACACCTTC. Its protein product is CASSYSPGGLYGYTF.

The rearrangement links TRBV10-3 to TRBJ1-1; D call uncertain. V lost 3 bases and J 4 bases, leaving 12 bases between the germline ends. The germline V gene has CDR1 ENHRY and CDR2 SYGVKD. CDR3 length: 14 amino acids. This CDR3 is CAISDPGRTTEAFF. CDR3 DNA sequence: TGTGCCATCAGTGACCCGGGGAGAACCACTGAAGCTTTCTTT.

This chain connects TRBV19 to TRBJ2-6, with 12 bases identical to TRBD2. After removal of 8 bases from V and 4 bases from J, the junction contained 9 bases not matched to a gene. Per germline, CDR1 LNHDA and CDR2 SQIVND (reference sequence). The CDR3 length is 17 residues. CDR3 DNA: TGTGCCAGTGGGACTAGCGGGCCAGCGAGGGGGGCCAACGTCCTGACTTTC. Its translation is CASGTSGPARGANVLTF.

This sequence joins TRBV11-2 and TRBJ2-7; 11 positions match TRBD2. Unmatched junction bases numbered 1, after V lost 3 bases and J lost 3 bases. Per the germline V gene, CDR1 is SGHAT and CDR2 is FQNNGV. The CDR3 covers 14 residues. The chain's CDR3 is CASSFTSGGYEQYF. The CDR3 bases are TGTGCCAGCAGCTTCACTAGCGGGGGCTACGAGCAGTACTTC.

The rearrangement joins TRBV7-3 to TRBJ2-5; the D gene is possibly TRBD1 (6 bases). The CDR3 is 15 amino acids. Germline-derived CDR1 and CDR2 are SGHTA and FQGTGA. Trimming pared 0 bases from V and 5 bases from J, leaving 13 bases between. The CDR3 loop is CASSLTAAQGETQYF. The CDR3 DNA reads TGTGCCAGCAGCTTAACGGCGGCCCAGGGGGAGACCCAGTACTTC.

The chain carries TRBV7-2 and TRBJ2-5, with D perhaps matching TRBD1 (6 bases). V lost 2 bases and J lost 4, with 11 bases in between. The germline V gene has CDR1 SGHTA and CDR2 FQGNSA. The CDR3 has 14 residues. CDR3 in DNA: TGTGCCAGCAGCTTAAGGACAGCTGGAGAGACCCAGTACTTC. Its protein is CASSLRTAGETQYF.

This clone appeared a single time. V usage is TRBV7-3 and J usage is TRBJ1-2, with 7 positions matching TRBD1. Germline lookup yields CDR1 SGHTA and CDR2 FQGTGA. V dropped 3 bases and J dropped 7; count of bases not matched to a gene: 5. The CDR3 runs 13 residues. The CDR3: CASSLEGAVGYTF. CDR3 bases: TGTGCCAGCAGCTTGGAGGGGGCGGTTGGCTACACCTTC. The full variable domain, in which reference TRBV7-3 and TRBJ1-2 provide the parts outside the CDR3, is GAGVSQTPSNKVTEKGKYVELRCDPISGHTALYWYRQSLGQGPEFLIYFQGTGAADDSGLPNDRFFAVRPEGSVSTLKIQRTERGDSAVYLCASSLEGAVGYTFGSGTRLTVV.

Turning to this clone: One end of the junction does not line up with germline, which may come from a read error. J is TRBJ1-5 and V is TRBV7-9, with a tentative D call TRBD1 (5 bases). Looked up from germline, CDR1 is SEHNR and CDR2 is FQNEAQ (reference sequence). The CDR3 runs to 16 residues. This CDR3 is CSSSLAPGQGNQPQHF. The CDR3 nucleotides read TGTTCCAGCAGCTTAGCCCCAGGGCAAGGCAATCAGCCCCAGCATTTT.

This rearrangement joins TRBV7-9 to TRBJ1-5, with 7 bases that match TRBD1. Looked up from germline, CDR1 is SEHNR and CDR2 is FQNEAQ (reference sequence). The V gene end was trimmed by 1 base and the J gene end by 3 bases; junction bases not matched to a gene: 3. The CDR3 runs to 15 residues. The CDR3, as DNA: TGTGCCAGCAGCTTAGGGGACAGCTCCAATCAGCCCCAGCATTTT. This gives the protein CASSLGDSSNQPQHF.

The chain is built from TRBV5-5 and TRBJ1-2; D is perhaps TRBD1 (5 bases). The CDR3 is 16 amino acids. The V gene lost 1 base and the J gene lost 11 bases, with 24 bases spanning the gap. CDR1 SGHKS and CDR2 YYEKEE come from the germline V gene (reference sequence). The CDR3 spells CASSLYPTEGLWLYTF. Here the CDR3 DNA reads TGTGCCAGCAGCTTGTATCCGACAGAAGGACTATGGCTTTACACCTTC.

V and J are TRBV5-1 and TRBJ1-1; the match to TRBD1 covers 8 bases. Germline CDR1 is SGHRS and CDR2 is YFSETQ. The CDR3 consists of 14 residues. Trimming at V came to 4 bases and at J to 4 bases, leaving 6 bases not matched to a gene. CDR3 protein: CASSPQGGFTEAFF. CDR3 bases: TGCGCCAGCAGCCCACAGGGGGGATTCACTGAAGCTTTCTTT.

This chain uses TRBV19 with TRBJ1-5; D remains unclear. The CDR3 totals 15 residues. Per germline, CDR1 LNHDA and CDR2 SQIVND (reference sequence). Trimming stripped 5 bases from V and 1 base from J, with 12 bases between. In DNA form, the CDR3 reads TGTGCCAGTAGTCCATCAACAGCAAGCAATCAGCCCCAGCATTTT. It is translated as CASSPSTASNQPQHF.

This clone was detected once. CDR3 sequence: CASRSNIGRGDYGYTF. The CDR3 region has the DNA TGTGCCAGCAGATCAAACATCGGCAGGGGGGACTATGGCTACACCTTC. The chain recombines TRBV7-9 with TRBJ1-2; 7 bases are shared with TRBD1. Per germline, CDR1 SEHNR and CDR2 FQNEAQ (reference sequence). The CDR3 length is 16 residues. V was pared by 6 bases and J by 3 bases, with 13 bases of the junction left unmatched.

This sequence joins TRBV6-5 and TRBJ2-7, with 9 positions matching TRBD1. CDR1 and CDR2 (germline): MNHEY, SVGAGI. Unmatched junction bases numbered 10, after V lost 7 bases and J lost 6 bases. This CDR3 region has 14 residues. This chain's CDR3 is CASKRGTGPSEQYF. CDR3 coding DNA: TGTGCCAGCAAAAGGGGGACAGGGCCATCCGAGCAGTACTTC.

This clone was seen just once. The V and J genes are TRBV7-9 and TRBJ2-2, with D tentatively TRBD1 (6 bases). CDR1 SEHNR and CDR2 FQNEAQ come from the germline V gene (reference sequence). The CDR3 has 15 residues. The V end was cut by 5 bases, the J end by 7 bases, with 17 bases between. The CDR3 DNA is TGTGCCAGCAGCGCTAGTGGGGGCGCGAGCGGGGAGCTGTTTTTT. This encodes CASSASGGASGELFF. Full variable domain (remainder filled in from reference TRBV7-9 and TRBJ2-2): DTGVSQNPRHKITKRGQNVTFRCDPISEHNRLYWYRQTLGQGPEFLTYFQNEAQLEKSRLLSDRFSAERPKGSFSTLEIQRTEQGDSAMYLCASSASGGASGELFFGEGSRLTVL.